The 14 T cell receptor beta chains in this list originate from one sample, sequenced in a study of blood T cell repertoires in COVID-19. Clones were read by immunoSEQ multiplex PCR, and TCRdb kept only the in-frame ones, dropping some. Of 70,000 or so clones in the sample, about 85% were seen once. The sequenced sample consisted of peripheral blood. The receptors come from a man aged 65 to 79 with active COVID-19.

The CDR3 sequence: CASRGAQNTGELFF. The CDR3 DNA is TGCGCCAGCAGGGGAGCCCAGAACACCGGGGAGCTGTTTTTT. The rearrangement uses TRBV10-2 and TRBJ2-2; the D gene is possibly TRBD2 (5 bases). V was trimmed by 6 bases and J by 1 base, leaving 9 bases between them. Germline CDR1 is WSHSY and CDR2 is SAAADI. The CDR3 spans 14 residues.

The rearrangement joins TRBV24-1 to TRBJ1-5, with 11 bases identical to TRBD1. With 4 bases clipped from V and 5 bases from J, the junction kept 6 bases outside the gene matches. The CDR3 sequence is 16 residues long. Per germline, CDR1 KGHDR and CDR2 SFDVKD. This CDR3 is CATSDPGQGADQPQHF. In nucleotides, the CDR3 is TGTGCCACCAGTGACCCCGGACAGGGGGCGGATCAGCCCCAGCATTTT.

The rearrangement joins TRBV6-5 to TRBJ1-1; tentatively, D is TRBD1 (6 bases). Trimming pared 4 bases from V and 4 bases from J, leaving 16 bases between. Germline V gene data show CDR1 as MNHEY and CDR2 as SVGAGI. The CDR3 covers 15 residues. The CDR3 bases are TGTGCCAGCAGTTCCCCTGCGGGGGCCAGCACTGAAGCTTTCTTT. This codes for CASSSPAGASTEAFF.

The V and J genes are TRBV6-5 and TRBJ1-3; D is ambiguous. Per the germline V gene, CDR1 is MNHEY and CDR2 is SVGAGI. Deletions cut 5 bases from V and 3 bases from J, with 11 bases between. The CDR3 has 14 amino acids. This chain's CDR3 is CASSPRQIGNTIYF. The CDR3, as DNA: TGTGCCAGCAGTCCCCGCCAGATTGGAAACACCATATATTTT.

V and J are TRBV9 and TRBJ2-1; D perhaps matches TRBD2 (6 bases). The V and J ends lost 4 bases and 8 bases respectively, with 19 bases between them. The CDR3 has 15 amino acids. CDR1 and CDR2 from the germline V gene are SGDLS and YYNGEE. CDR3 amino acids: CASSPGGAPGDEQFF. The DNA of the CDR3 is TGTGCCAGCAGCCCCGGCGGGGCTCCCGGGGATGAGCAGTTCTTC.

This clone was seen many times. Here the CDR3 reads CASRTRGVRDNSPLHF. CDR3 nucleotide sequence: TGTGCCAGCAGAACCCGGGGGGTTCGGGATAATTCACCCCTCCACTTT. The V call is TRBV27, the J call TRBJ1-6, with D possibly matching TRBD1 (5 bases). This CDR3 region has 16 residues. Germline lookup yields CDR1 MNHEY and CDR2 SMNVEV (reference sequence). V dropped 6 bases and J dropped 5 bases, with 17 bases sitting between them.

The gene calls are TRBV9 and TRBJ2-5; TRBD2 might be the D (5 bases). The V gene lost 0 bases and the J gene lost 6 bases, with 9 bases spanning the gap. The CDR3 loop spans 13 amino acids. The germline gives CDR1 SGDLS, CDR2 YYNGEE. CDR3 coding DNA: TGTGCCAGCAGCGTAGGGCTAGCTCAGACCCAGTACTTC. Amino acid sequence: CASSVGLAQTQYF.

This chain connects TRBV11-2 to TRBJ2-7, with 7 bases identical to TRBD2. The germline gives CDR1 SGHAT, CDR2 FQNNGV. This CDR3 contains 15 residues. Trimming took 4 bases from V and 6 from J; bases not matched to a gene: 12. CDR3 region: CASSSLGAGVGEQYF. The CDR3 nucleotides are TGTGCCAGCAGCTCCCTCGGGGCGGGAGTTGGCGAGCAGTACTTC.

This clone was detected only once. The rearrangement joins TRBV6-6 to TRBJ1-2, with D possibly matching TRBD1 (6 bases). The V end lost 5 bases, the J end lost 0 bases, and 10 bases lay between the germline ends. CDR1 MNHNY and CDR2 SVGAGI come from the germline V gene (reference sequence). The CDR3 totals 14 residues. The CDR3 DNA is TGTGCCAGCAGTCAAGGACAGCCTAACTATGGCTACACCTTC. Residues: CASSQGQPNYGYTF.

The genes are TRBV5-1 and TRBJ1-1; D is unclear. Germline CDR1 and CDR2: SGHRS and YFSETQ. CDR3 length: 14 amino acids. V was trimmed by 0 bases and J by 5 bases, leaving 11 bases between them. The CDR3 coding sequence is TGCGCCAGCAGCTTGGCGTCCCCGGGGACTGAAGCTTTCTTT. It is translated as CASSLASPGTEAFF.

This clone came up a few times. The chain recombines TRBV11-2 with TRBJ2-1, with 7 bases lining up with TRBD2. The V segment lost 2 bases and the J segment 6 bases; nucleotides outside the gene matches: 10. From germline, CDR1 is SGHAT and CDR2 FQNNGV. The CDR3 spans 16 residues. CDR3 nucleotide sequence: TGTGCCAGCAGCTTACGAGGGAGCGGGACCACCAATGAGCAGTTCTTC. Protein product: CASSLRGSGTTNEQFF.

The chain recombines TRBV24-1 with TRBJ2-5, with D perhaps matching TRBD1 (6 bases). The CDR3 is made up of 15 amino acids. Trimming shortened V by 5 bases and J by 5 bases, and 17 bases separated the two germline ends. Per the germline V gene, CDR1 is KGHDR and CDR2 is SFDVKD. The CDR3 region is CATSVQGPRGETQYF. CDR3 DNA sequence: TGTGCCACCAGTGTTCAGGGTCCGAGGGGGGAGACCCAGTACTTC.

J is TRBJ2-3 and V is TRBV11-3; TRBD2 matches at 10 bases. This CDR3 is built from 16 residues. Per germline, CDR1 SGHNT and CDR2 YENEEA. V trimming: 4 bases; J trimming: 1 base; junction bases outside the gene matches: 5. Written as DNA, the CDR3 is TGTGCCAGCAGCTGGACCGGGACTAGCGGCACAGATACGCAGTATTTT. Residues: CASSWTGTSGTDTQYF.

This clone has just one count. V gene TRBV4-1 combines with J gene TRBJ2-7; a weak D match, TRBD2 (5 bases). Looked up from germline, CDR1 is MGHRA and CDR2 is YSYEKL. Trimming pared 4 bases from V and 5 bases from J, leaving 9 bases between. The CDR3 length is 12 residues. CDR3 protein: CASSRVGDEQYF. In nucleotides, the CDR3 is TGCGCCAGCAGCCGGGTCGGGGACGAGCAGTACTTC.